Described below is a single T cell receptor (beta chain) sequence and its context. Its antigen is as yet unknown. Germline CDR1 and CDR2: MNHEY and SVGAGI. The trim removed 6 bases at V and 2 bases at J, leaving 6 bases unmatched. The CDR3 extends over 15 amino acids. TCRdb ran MiXCR on the 5' RACE reads and lists one entry per CDR3 protein. The repertoire holds 170,000 or so distinct CDR3 sequences, with about 22% as singletons. This record comes from a study of T-cell memory formation after mild COVID-19. Turning to the study itself: Among the donors, TCR clusters were largely specific to each donor.

Overall study findings and caveats: CM and EM subsets held most contracting CD4+ clones; EMRA held CD8+ ones. Pre-infection memory contained some responding clones, which suggested that cross-reactive memory had joined.

Material: PBMCs or a T cell subset sorted from them (not recorded which). The source is an adult woman who had mild COVID-19 (a few samples of this study predate the infection). Cell type and time point are not known. V usage is TRBV6-5 and J usage is TRBJ1-4, with TRBD1 identical over 7 bases. DNA for the CDR3: TGTGCCAGCAGCAAAGACAGGGCCACTAATGAAAAACTGTTTTTT. The encoded protein is CASSKDRATNEKLFF.